The 2 T cell receptor beta chains given below trace back to one sample, sequenced in a study of blood T cell repertoires in COVID-19. Only in-frame clones appear in the TCRdb table, and some are missing; sequencing was by immunoSEQ multiplex PCR. The table records about 200,000 clones, around 86% of them present only once. The material sequenced was PBMCs or T cells enriched from blood (not recorded which). The receptor set was obtained from a woman between 40 and 50 years old with acute COVID-19.

This chain joins TRBV28 and TRBJ1-6, with 8 bases identical to TRBD1. The CDR3 has 16 amino acids. CDR1 is MDHEN, CDR2 SYDVKM, per germline. With 5 bases clipped from V and 10 bases from J, the junction kept 13 bases outside the gene matches. The CDR3 reads CASSETRTGFRSPLHF. DNA for the CDR3: TGTGCCAGCAGTGAGACGCGGACAGGGTTCAGGTCACCCCTCCACTTT.

The chain joins TRBV5-5 to TRBJ2-2; 10 bases line up with TRBD1. J lost 6 bases, V lost 1 base, and 12 bases had no gene match. The CDR3 runs 18 residues. CDR1 SGHKS and CDR2 YYEKEE come from the germline V gene (reference sequence). Written as DNA, the CDR3 is TGTGCCAGCAGCTTGACCCCATTGGGGACAGGGGTATCCGGGGAGCTGTTTTTT. This codes for CASSLTPLGTGVSGELFF. The full variable domain, completed using reference TRBV5-5 and TRBJ2-2, is DAGVTQSPTHLIKTRGQQVTLRCSPISGHKSVSWYQQVLGQGPQFIFQYYEKEERGRGNFPDRFSARQFPNYSSELNVNALLLGDSALYLCASSLTPLGTGVSGELFFGEGSRLTVL.